These T cell receptor beta chains were read from a single sample in a study of T cell responses to AZD1222 COVID-19 vaccine. The assay was immunoSEQ multiplex PCR, and TCRdb's table has in-frame clones only and misses some. Of 150,000 to 200,000 clones in the sample, about 92% are singletons; the top ten hold 1.3%. The specimen comprised peripheral blood, sampled 28 days after the second AZD1222 dose. These receptor sequences come from an adult who received the AZD1222 COVID-19 vaccine. Both conserved end residues are part of each CDR3. Fields, in order: J gene, D gene, clone size, V gene, CDR3 protein, CDR3 DNA. A D gene is named only where the DNA matches it firmly. Clone size, where shown, is once, few, many, or a class for clones that have expanded.

J: TRBJ1-1; D: -; size: -; V: TRBV7-3; CDR3: CASSLAENTEAFF; DNA: TGTGCCAGCAGCTTAGCAGAGAACACTGAAGCTTTCTTT
J: TRBJ2-2; D: -; size: -; V: TRBV4-3; CDR3: CASSQDPAGELFF; DNA: TGCGCCAGCAGCCAAGATCCGGCCGGGGAGCTGTTTTTT
J: TRBJ2-5; D: TRBD2; size: -; V: TRBV2; CDR3: CASSTGLGETQYF; DNA: TGTGCCAGCAGTACGGGACTAGGGGAGACCCAGTACTTC
J: TRBJ2-3; D: -; size: -; V: TRBV3-1/TRBV3-2; CDR3: CASSSLGTQYF; DNA: TGTGCCAGCAGCTCCCTCGGAACACAGTATTTT
J: TRBJ2-1; D: TRBD2; size: -; V: TRBV25-1; CDR3: CASSVGTSGYNEQFF; DNA: TGTGCCAGCAGTGTCGGGACTAGCGGATACAATGAGCAGTTCTTC
J: TRBJ2-1; D: -; size: -; V: TRBV6-5; CDR3: CASRTGTHNEQFF; DNA: TGTGCCAGCAGGACCGGGACACACAATGAGCAGTTCTTC
J: TRBJ1-1; D: -; size: -; V: TRBV19; CDR3: CASSIERGTEAFF; DNA: TGTGCCAGTAGTATTGAAAGAGGAACTGAAGCTTTCTTT
J: TRBJ1-5; D: -; size: -; V: TRBV30; CDR3: CAWSQGGDQPQHF; DNA: TGTGCCTGGAGTCAGGGAGGGGACCAGCCCCAGCATTTT
J: TRBJ1-5; D: -; size: -; V: TRBV24-1; CDR3: CATSGPPGANQPQHF; DNA: TGTGCCACCAGTGGCCCTCCGGGGGCGAATCAGCCCCAGCATTTT
J: TRBJ2-2; D: TRBD1; size: -; V: TRBV7-2; CDR3: CASSLAGQGTIGELFF; DNA: TGTGCCAGCAGCTTAGCGGGACAGGGTACGATCGGGGAGCTGTTTTTT
J: TRBJ2-3; D: -; size: -; V: TRBV3-1/TRBV3-2; CDR3: CASSQENADTQYF; DNA: TGTGCCAGCAGCCAAGAGAACGCAGATACGCAGTATTTT
J: TRBJ1-6; D: -; size: -; V: TRBV28; CDR3: CASSPSRGGNSPLHF; DNA: TGTGCCAGCTCCCCCTCCCGAGGCGGGAATTCACCCCTCCACTTT
J: TRBJ2-2; D: TRBD2; size: -; V: TRBV6-5; CDR3: CASRGLAGNTGELFF; DNA: TGTGCCAGCAGGGGACTAGCGGGGAACACCGGGGAGCTGTTTTTT
J: TRBJ2-3; D: -; size: -; V: TRBV7-7; CDR3: CASSSVNTDTQYF; DNA: TGTGCTAGCAGCTCGGTAAACACAGATACGCAGTATTTT
J: TRBJ1-2; D: -; size: -; V: TRBV24-1; CDR3: CATSEGARGYTF; DNA: TGTGCCACCTCGGAAGGGGCGCGGGGCTACACCTTC
J: TRBJ1-1; D: -; size: -; V: TRBV5-4; CDR3: CASAERQGRDVGTEAFF; DNA: TGTGCCAGCGCCGAGCGCCAAGGGAGAGACGTAGGGACTGAAGCTTTCTTT
J: TRBJ1-1; D: -; size: -; V: TRBV7-8; CDR3: CASSFSANTEAFF; DNA: TGTGCCAGCAGCTTCTCAGCGAACACTGAAGCTTTCTTT
J: TRBJ1-1; D: -; size: -; V: TRBV7-9; CDR3: CASSSSDKGRNTEAFF; DNA: TGTGCCAGCAGCTCATCCGACAAGGGGAGGAACACTGAAGCTTTCTTT
J: TRBJ2-7; D: TRBD2; size: -; V: TRBV4-3; CDR3: CASSTRTSNEQYF; DNA: TGCGCCAGCAGCACCCGGACTAGTAATGAGCAGTACTTC
J: TRBJ1-5; D: TRBD1; size: -; V: TRBV12-5; CDR3: CASGSGQTRISNQPQHF; DNA: TGTGCTAGTGGTTCGGGACAGACAAGAATTAGCAATCAGCCCCAGCATTTT
J: TRBJ1-2; D: -; size: -; V: TRBV10-2; CDR3: CASSESPSVANYGYTF; DNA: TGCGCCAGCAGTGAGTCGCCCAGCGTTGCTAACTATGGCTACACCTTC
J: TRBJ1-1; D: TRBD1; size: -; V: TRBV4-3; CDR3: CASSQEDRGDTEAFF; DNA: TGCGCCAGCAGCCAAGAGGACAGGGGGGACACTGAAGCTTTCTTT
J: TRBJ1-1; D: TRBD1; size: -; V: TRBV5-5; CDR3: CASSAGQLNTEAFF; DNA: TGTGCCAGCAGCGCGGGACAGCTGAACACTGAAGCTTTCTTT
J: TRBJ1-4; D: TRBD1; size: -; V: TRBV19; CDR3: CASSGQAEKLFF; DNA: TGTGCCAGCTCGGGACAGGCTGAAAAACTGTTTTTT
J: TRBJ2-5; D: -; size: -; V: TRBV11-1; CDR3: CASSSQGQETQYF; DNA: TGTGCCAGCAGTTCTCAGGGCCAAGAGACCCAGTACTTC
J: TRBJ2-3; D: TRBD2; size: -; V: TRBV4-1; CDR3: CASSQVSRAGGSDTQYF; DNA: TGCGCCAGCAGCCAAGTCTCAAGAGCGGGGGGTTCAGATACGCAGTATTTT
J: TRBJ2-1; D: TRBD1; size: once; V: TRBV24-1; CDR3: CATSDLGTADNEQFF; DNA: TGTGCCACCAGTGATTTAGGGACAGCCGACAATGAGCAGTTCTTC
J: TRBJ2-5; D: TRBD2; size: -; V: TRBV4-1; CDR3: CASTLSGGISQETQYF; DNA: TGCGCCAGCACCCTTAGCGGGGGGATTTCTCAAGAGACCCAGTACTTC
J: TRBJ1-2; D: TRBD1; size: -; V: TRBV10-1; CDR3: CASSPTGVTYGYTF; DNA: TGCGCCAGCAGCCCGACAGGGGTCACCTATGGCTACACCTTC
J: TRBJ2-3; D: -; size: -; V: TRBV4-1; CDR3: CASRSINTDTQYF; DNA: TGCGCCAGCCGCTCTATCAACACAGATACGCAGTATTTT
J: TRBJ1-2; D: TRBD1; size: -; V: TRBV28; CDR3: CASRVQGVNGYTF; DNA: TGTGCCAGCAGGGTGCAGGGGGTCAATGGCTACACCTTC
J: TRBJ1-1; D: -; size: once; V: TRBV30; CDR3: CAWRGDVNTEAFF; DNA: TGTGCCTGGAGGGGAGATGTGAACACTGAAGCTTTCTTT
J: TRBJ2-2; D: -; size: medium-sized; V: TRBV6-4; CDR3: CASSEQSTGELFF; DNA: TGTGCCAGCAGTGAACAGTCCACCGGGGAGCTGTTTTTT
J: TRBJ2-7; D: -; size: -; V: TRBV11-2; CDR3: CASSPDNRGKQYF; DNA: TGTGCCAGCAGCCCGGACAACCGGGGAAAGCAGTACTTC
J: TRBJ1-1; D: -; size: -; V: TRBV14; CDR3: CASSLGPHTEAFF; DNA: TGTGCCAGCAGCCTGGGACCGCACACTGAAGCTTTCTTT
J: TRBJ1-1; D: -; size: -; V: TRBV12-3/TRBV12-4; CDR3: CASSLAGGFGAFF; DNA: TGTGCCAGCAGTTTAGCAGGGGGTTTCGGAGCTTTCTTT
J: TRBJ2-3; D: TRBD2; size: -; V: TRBV9; CDR3: CASSVTSGGRDTQYF; DNA: TGTGCCAGCAGCGTGACTAGCGGGGGGAGGGATACGCAGTATTTT
J: TRBJ1-1; D: -; size: -; V: TRBV5-1; CDR3: CASSLADTRNTEAFF; DNA: TGCGCCAGCAGCTTGGCGGACACCAGAAACACTGAAGCTTTCTTT
J: TRBJ2-3; D: -; size: -; V: TRBV7-9; CDR3: CASSPRTAKDTDTQYF; DNA: TGTGCCAGCAGCCCAAGGACAGCGAAAGACACAGATACGCAGTATTTT
J: TRBJ2-7; D: TRBD2; size: -; V: TRBV7-9; CDR3: CASSAIAGDYEQYF; DNA: TGTGCCAGCAGCGCTATAGCGGGTGATTACGAGCAGTACTTC
J: TRBJ1-5; D: -; size: once; V: TRBV19; CDR3: CASTTGQRNQPQHF; DNA: TGTGCCAGCACCACTGGCCAGAGAAATCAGCCCCAGCATTTT
J: TRBJ1-1; D: -; size: -; V: TRBV15; CDR3: CATSRVRGSKSFF; DNA: TGTGCCACCAGCAGAGTTAGGGGGAGTAAGTCTTTCTTT
J: TRBJ2-7; D: -; size: once; V: TRBV3-1/TRBV3-2; CDR3: CASSQGTAVYEQYF; DNA: TGTGCCAGCAGCCAAGGGACAGCCGTCTACGAGCAGTACTTC
J: TRBJ2-5; D: -; size: -; V: TRBV6-2/TRBV6-3; CDR3: CASSYGASSQETQYF; DNA: TGTGCCAGCAGTTACGGGGCTAGCAGTCAAGAGACCCAGTACTTC
J: TRBJ2-1; D: TRBD2; size: -; V: TRBV10-3; CDR3: CAITGGASGGASSYNEQFF; DNA: TGTGCCATCACCGGGGGTGCTAGCGGGGGAGCTAGCTCCTACAATGAGCAGTTCTTC
J: TRBJ1-1; D: -; size: -; V: TRBV19; CDR3: CASSLDWGNTEAFF; DNA: TGTGCCAGTAGCCTTGATTGGGGCAACACTGAAGCTTTCTTT
J: TRBJ1-2; D: -; size: -; V: TRBV15; CDR3: CATSRTSNAGGNYGYTF; DNA: TGTGCCACCAGCAGGACAAGCAATGCTGGGGGCAACTATGGCTACACCTTC
J: TRBJ1-1; D: -; size: once; V: TRBV18; CDR3: CASSPSQVLQNTEAFF; DNA: TGTGCCAGCTCACCATCCCAGGTTTTACAGAACACTGAAGCTTTCTTT
J: TRBJ1-2; D: -; size: -; V: TRBV6-6; CDR3: CASSFRRTDAYGYTF; DNA: TGTGCCAGCAGTTTTCGTCGGACGGACGCCTATGGCTACACCTTC
J: TRBJ2-3; D: -; size: once; V: TRBV2; CDR3: CASRSEDTQYF; DNA: TGTGCCAGCAGATCGGAGGATACGCAGTATTTT
J: TRBJ2-2; D: TRBD2; size: -; V: TRBV4-1; CDR3: CASSQGTSGRANTGELFF; DNA: TGCGCCAGCAGCCAAGGGACTAGCGGGAGGGCGAACACCGGGGAGCTGTTTTTT
J: TRBJ2-7; D: -; size: -; V: TRBV28; CDR3: CASSREVYEQYF; DNA: TGTGCCAGCAGTCGAGAGGTGTACGAGCAGTACTTC
J: TRBJ2-2; D: TRBD1; size: -; V: TRBV25-1; CDR3: CASSEYGQAMSTGELFF; DNA: TGTGCCAGCAGTGAATACGGACAGGCGATGAGCACCGGGGAGCTGTTTTTT
J: TRBJ1-2; D: TRBD1; size: -; V: TRBV27; CDR3: CASSPRPPGQGGGYGYTF; DNA: TGTGCCAGCAGTCCCCGCCCCCCGGGACAGGGAGGGGGCTATGGCTACACCTTC
J: TRBJ1-1; D: TRBD1; size: -; V: TRBV6-5; CDR3: CASTEGGLNTEAFF; DNA: TGTGCCAGCACCGAAGGGGGCTTGAACACTGAAGCTTTCTTT
J: TRBJ1-1; D: TRBD1; size: once; V: TRBV6-6; CDR3: CASSLQGSGTEAFF; DNA: TGTGCCAGCAGTCTACAGGGGAGTGGCACTGAAGCTTTCTTT
J: TRBJ1-5; D: -; size: -; V: TRBV6-1; CDR3: CASSEARGFSNQPQHF; DNA: TGTGCCAGCAGTGAAGCGAGGGGGTTTAGCAATCAGCCCCAGCATTTT
J: TRBJ2-1; D: TRBD2; size: -; V: TRBV30; CDR3: CAWSVLGQAGGYNEQFF; DNA: TGTGCCTGGAGTGTACTAGGACAAGCGGGAGGCTACAATGAGCAGTTCTTC
J: TRBJ2-1; D: TRBD2; size: -; V: TRBV12-5; CDR3: CASGRTSTSGRGYNEQFF; DNA: TGTGCTAGTGGCCGAACCTCGACTAGCGGGAGAGGGTACAATGAGCAGTTCTTC
J: TRBJ1-2; D: TRBD1; size: -; V: TRBV5-6; CDR3: CASSLGRGPRWWGYTF; DNA: TGTGCCAGCAGCTTGGGAAGGGGGCCTAGGTGGTGGGGCTACACCTTC